One sample yielded the 20 T cell receptor beta chains listed below, sequenced in a study of shared clonotypes between healthy human individuals. TCRdb's table, derived via immunoSEQ multiplex PCR, lists solely in-frame clones and lacks some. Among approximately 340,000 clones listed, approximately 74% were seen once. The sample consisted of memory CD4+ T cells sorted from blood. As to subset: CD45RA-negative fraction. All receptors derive from a man younger than 45 in good health.

J is TRBJ1-2 and V is TRBV5-1, with unresolved D. The CDR3 is 15 residues long. Germline lookup yields CDR1 SGHRS and CDR2 YFSETQ. The V end lost 0 bases, the J end lost 2 bases, and 11 bases lay between the germline ends. CDR3 sequence reads: CASSLAGTANYGYTF. CDR3 nucleotides: TGCGCCAGCAGCTTGGCGGGCACAGCAAACTATGGCTACACCTTC.

V usage is TRBV5-1 and J usage is TRBJ1-5; TRBD1 matches at 7 bases. Germline values: CDR1 SGHRS, CDR2 YFSETQ. V lost 5 bases and J lost 0; bases outside the gene matches: 5. The CDR3 is 15 amino acids. Here the CDR3 DNA reads TGCGCCAGCAGTATGACAGGGAATAGCAATCAGCCCCAGCATTTT. Translation: CASSMTGNSNQPQHF.

The chain joins TRBV6-6 to TRBJ1-4, with 7 bases identical to TRBD1. J lost 8 bases, V lost 2 bases, and 11 bases had no gene match. The germline gives CDR1 MNHNY, CDR2 SVGAGI (reference sequence). CDR3 length equals 16 residues. The CDR3 here is CASSYASGTVEEKLFF. The CDR3 region has the DNA TGTGCCAGCAGTTACGCCTCCGGGACAGTGGAGGAAAAACTGTTTTTT.

The chain is built from TRBV28 and TRBJ1-4; 10 bases match TRBD1. This CDR3 is 13 amino acids long. V trimming: 8 bases; J trimming: 5 bases; junction bases outside the gene matches: 2. CDR1 MDHEN and CDR2 SYDVKM come from the germline V gene. CDR3 loop: CASRDRGNEKLFF. In nucleotides, the CDR3 is TGTGCCAGCCGGGACAGGGGAAATGAAAAACTGTTTTTT. Drawing the rest from reference TRBV28 and TRBJ1-4, the complete variable domain is DVKVTQSSRYLVKRTGEKVFLECVQDMDHENMFWYRQDPGLGLRLIYFSYDVKMKEKGDIPEGYSVSREKKERFSLILESASTNQTSMYLCASRDRGNEKLFFGSGTQLSVL.

This clone was picked up a small number of times. V is TRBV5-4 and J is TRBJ2-5; 10 nucleotides match TRBD1. This CDR3 is built from 14 residues. Germline values: CDR1 SGHNT, CDR2 YYREEE (reference sequence). Trimming at V came to 4 bases and at J to 1 base, leaving 1 base not matched to a gene. CDR3: CASSRDRGQETQYF. Here the CDR3 DNA reads TGTGCCAGCAGCCGGGACAGGGGCCAAGAGACCCAGTACTTC. The variable domain in full, with the rest retrieved from reference TRBV5-4 and TRBJ2-5, is ETGVTQSPTHLIKTRGQQVTLRCSSQSGHNTVSWYQQALGQGPQFIFQYYREEENGRGNFPPRFSGLQFPNYSSELNVNALELDDSALYLCASSRDRGQETQYFGPGTRLLVL.

Only a few counts were recorded for this clone. CDR3 DNA sequence: TGTGCCAGCAGCCCCCAACAGGGATTCCCCTACGAGCAGTACTTC. It codes for CASSPQQGFPYEQYF. This chain connects TRBV14 to TRBJ2-7, with D possibly being TRBD1 (6 bases). With 4 bases removed from V and 2 bases from J, the gap between germline ends came to 15 bases. CDR3 length: 15 amino acids. CDR1 and CDR2 from the germline V gene are SGHDN and FVKESK.

This chain connects TRBV28 to TRBJ2-5; D remains ambiguous. This CDR3 region has 12 residues. The germline gives CDR1 MDHEN, CDR2 SYDVKM. Trimming removed 6 bases at V and 7 bases at J, with 12 bases between. The DNA of the CDR3 is TGTGCCAGCAGCCCTGCAAGAGGGACCCAGTACTTC. This encodes CASSPARGTQYF.

The chain is built from TRBV5-8 and TRBJ1-2; no firm D call. Trimming removed 3 bases from V and 4 bases from J, with 19 bases in between. The CDR3 is 16 amino acids. Germline CDR1 and CDR2: SGHTS and YDEGEE. CDR3 DNA: TGTGCCAGCAGCTCAATACGACCTGCTCGGATCTATGGCTACACCTTC. Amino acid sequence: CASSSIRPARIYGYTF.

Details on this clone: The same CDR3 can be traced to other DNA sequences in this sample. J is TRBJ2-7 and V is TRBV5-1; 9 nucleotides match TRBD2. CDR1 and CDR2 from the germline V gene are SGHRS and YFSETQ. This CDR3 comprises 14 residues. Trimming removed 2 bases from V and 0 bases from J; junction bases left unmatched: 0. Here the CDR3 DNA reads TGCGCCAGCAGCTTTAGCGGGAGCTCCTACGAGCAGTACTTC. Residues: CASSFSGSSYEQYF.

Comments on this clone: This sample includes further DNA sequences coding for the same CDR3. The V call is TRBV30, the J call TRBJ1-3, with 7 bases fitting TRBD1. CDR1 is GTSNPN and CDR2 is SVGIG in the germline V gene (reference sequence). The J segment lost 0 bases and the V segment lost 3 bases, leaving 5 bases of the junction unmatched. The CDR3 covers 15 residues. CDR3 in DNA: TGTGCCTGGAGCCGGGACAGTGGCTCTGGAAACACCATATATTTT. Residues: CAWSRDSGSGNTIYF. Supplemented by reference TRBV30 and TRBJ1-3, the full variable domain reads SQTIHQWPATLVQPVGSPLSLECTVEGTSNPNLYWYRQAAGRGLQLLFYSVGIGQISSEVPQNLSASRPQDRQFILSSKKLLLSDSGFYLCAWSRDSGSGNTIYFGEGSWLTVV.

This clone was observed a handful of times. V is TRBV6-6 and J is TRBJ2-7; either TRBD1 or TRBD2 may fit D (6 bases each). The germline V and J ends were trimmed by 5 bases and 2 bases, with 19 bases remaining between them. Germline values: CDR1 MNHNY, CDR2 SVGAGI (reference sequence). This CDR3 comprises 16 residues. CDR3 loop: CASSGGRETATYEQYF. The CDR3 nucleotides read TGTGCCAGCAGTGGGGGGCGTGAGACAGCCACCTACGAGCAGTACTTC.

CDR3 bases: TGTGCCAGCAGTGAGATGAACGGGAGAGGTAATGAGCAGTTCTTC. Amino acid sequence: CASSEMNGRGNEQFF. The V gene is TRBV25-1, the J gene TRBJ2-1; D is possibly TRBD2 (6 bases). The CDR3 consists of 15 residues. Germline CDR1 and CDR2: MGHDK and SYGVNS. The germline V and J ends were trimmed by 3 bases and 7 bases, with 16 bases remaining between them.

This rearrangement joins TRBV6-5 to TRBJ1-2, with no clear D. The ends were cut back, 6 bases at V and 2 bases at J, with 7 bases in the middle. This CDR3 is 12 amino acids long. In germline, CDR1 is MNHEY, CDR2 SVGAGI. The CDR3 DNA sequence: TGTGCCAGCAGCTTACAGAACTATGGCTACACCTTC. Translated, it gives CASSLQNYGYTF.

The CDR3 protein is CASSVTGGGYEQYF. DNA of the CDR3: TGTGCCAGCAGCGTGACAGGGGGCGGCTACGAGCAGTACTTC. The chain joins TRBV2 to TRBJ2-7, with 10 bases that match TRBD1. Per the germline V gene, CDR1 is SNHLY and CDR2 is FYNNEI. This CDR3 is built from 14 residues. After removal of 6 bases from V and 3 bases from J, the junction contained 5 bases not matched to a gene.

The rearrangement links TRBV10-3 to TRBJ1-4, with unresolved D. The germline V gene encodes CDR1 ENHRY and CDR2 SYGVKD. The CDR3 sequence is 13 residues long. Trimming shortened V by 9 bases and J by 5 bases, and 13 bases separated the two germline ends. Written as DNA, the CDR3 is TGTGCCATGCGACCGGGATTGAATGAAAAACTGTTTTTT. Protein sequence: CAMRPGLNEKLFF.

Concerning this clone: This same CDR3 is encoded by further DNA sequences in the sample. The rearrangement joins TRBV19 to TRBJ2-7; the D gene is possibly TRBD1 (6 bases). The V gene lost 3 bases and the J gene lost 1 base, with 10 bases spanning the gap. CDR3 length equals 14 residues. Germline assignment: CDR1 LNHDA and CDR2 SQIVND (reference sequence). The CDR3 protein is CASSIRDTSYEQYF. CDR3 sequence (DNA): TGTGCCAGTAGTATCCGGGACACATCCTACGAGCAGTACTTC.

The rearrangement uses TRBV7-2 and TRBJ2-7, with a tentative D call TRBD1 (6 bases). The V end was cut by 0 bases, the J end by 2 bases, with 11 bases between. Germline V gene sequence: CDR1 SGHTA, CDR2 FQGNSA. CDR3 length: 15 amino acids. The CDR3 DNA sequence: TGTGCCAGCAGCTTAGCGGGGGCCAATACCTACGAGCAGTACTTC. This translates into CASSLAGANTYEQYF.

The V call is TRBV6-1, the J call TRBJ2-1; 8 bases agree with TRBD1. J lost 4 bases, V lost 5 bases, and 7 bases had no gene match. The CDR3 is made up of 15 amino acids. CDR1 is MNHNS and CDR2 is SASEGT in the germline V gene. The CDR3 coding sequence is TGTGCCAGCAGTAGCCAGGGGACAGGATACAATGAGCAGTTCTTC. Its protein product is CASSSQGTGYNEQFF.

The chain recombines TRBV7-9 with TRBJ2-3; D may match TRBD1 or TRBD2 (5 bases each). The CDR3 runs to 15 residues. Trimming took 5 bases from V and 8 from J, leaving 20 bases between them. Germline V lookup: CDR1 SEHNR, CDR2 FQNEAQ (reference sequence). The CDR3 region has the DNA TGTGCCAGCAGCCCCCGGGGCGGGCCCGGCGGTACGCAGTATTTT. It specifies CASSPRGGPGGTQYF.

This chain uses TRBV7-2 with TRBJ2-7; 8 bases are shared with TRBD1. The CDR3 has 16 residues. In germline, CDR1 is SGHTA, CDR2 FQGNSA. Trimming cost V 5 bases and J 0 bases; bases outside gene matches: 9. The CDR3 sequence is CASSPQRDRISYEQYF. CDR3 nucleotide sequence: TGTGCCAGCAGCCCCCAACGGGACAGGATCTCCTACGAGCAGTACTTC.